This T cell receptor beta chain was identified in a study of blood T cell repertoires in COVID-19. Profiling relied on immunoSEQ multiplex PCR, and the TCRdb table lists in-frame clones only, not all of them. The table shows 95,000 to 150,000 clones, with 70% to 90% occurring only once. The CDR3 runs 16 residues. Germline values: CDR1 GTSNPN, CDR2 SVGIG (reference sequence). This clone was found once. An end of the junction differs from the germline gene, which may be a read error. Sequenced sample: peripheral blood. The chain recombines TRBV30 with TRBJ2-2, with D perhaps matching TRBD2 (6 bases). This sequence was found in a woman older than 75 with acute or convalescent COVID-19. The CDR3 bases are TGTGCCTGGAGCAACATCACCGGGACTCGGAGGCGGGGAGCTGTTTTT. It codes for CAWSNITGTRRRGAVF. Full variable domain (outside the CDR3, taken from reference TRBV30 and TRBJ2-2): SQTIHQWPATLVQPVGSPLSLECTVEGTSNPNLYWYRQAAGRGLQLLFYSVGIGQISSEVPQNLSASRPQDRQFILSSKKLLLSDSGFYLCAWSNITGTRRRGAVFGEGSRLTVL.